The next 17 T cell receptor beta chains were all read from a single sample in a study of beta chain features in type 1 diabetes. The whole isolated RNA underwent reverse transcription, so sequencing captured expressed TCRB transcripts. Assay used: immunoSEQ multiplex PCR; TCRdb lists only in-frame clones, some missing. This sample carries about 230,000 clones, 9.6% of them seen once, and the ten largest clones take 0.03% to 0.035%. Sequencing was done on a sample of naive CD4+ T cells from blood. The receptors here all came from a young woman in good health.

This clone was seen a few times. DNA of the CDR3: TGTGCCAGCAGCCTTGTTGAGCGGGGACCTAGCACAGATACGCAGTATTTT. Translation gives CASSLVERGPSTDTQYF. V gene TRBV7-3 combines with J gene TRBJ2-3, with 7 positions matching TRBD2. The V segment lost 5 bases and the J segment 0 bases; nucleotides outside the gene matches: 11. The germline CDR1 and CDR2 sequences are SGHTA and FQGTGA. The CDR3 is 17 amino acids.

The chain recombines TRBV6-8 with TRBJ2-1, with D tentatively TRBD2 (5 bases). Germline CDR1 reads MNHGY; CDR2 reads SAAAGT. V lost 5 bases to trimming and J lost 3 bases, with 8 bases between them. The length of the CDR3 is 13 residues. CDR3 DNA: TGTGCCAGCAGTGACCGGGACTACAATGAGCAGTTCTTC. It yields the protein CASSDRDYNEQFF.

The chain has TRBV30 and TRBJ2-7; tentative D call: TRBD1 (5 bases). V lost 0 bases, J lost 4 bases, and 10 bases lay in between. Germline V gives CDR1 GTSNPN, CDR2 SVGIG (reference sequence). CDR3 length: 13 amino acids. CDR3 sequence reads: CAWSVQDQYEQYF. The CDR3 bases are TGTGCCTGGAGTGTACAGGACCAGTACGAGCAGTACTTC.

This clone was recorded a few times. V and J are TRBV30 and TRBJ1-5; no definite D call. V lost 3 bases, J lost 8 bases, and 14 bases lay in between. The CDR3 is 13 residues long. Germline CDR1 reads GTSNPN; CDR2 reads SVGIG (reference sequence). Here the CDR3 reads CAWSEVRGKPQHF. In nucleotides, the CDR3 is TGTGCCTGGAGCGAGGTTCGAGGGAAGCCCCAGCATTTT.

This clone was picked up a small number of times. The chain employs TRBV7-2 and TRBJ2-3, with D unclear. Trimming cost V 2 bases and J 0 bases, with 6 bases left between them. Germline V gene sequence: CDR1 SGHTA, CDR2 FQGNSA. This CDR3 region has 14 residues. The CDR3 region is CASSLTRSTDTQYF. Here the CDR3 DNA reads TGTGCCAGCAGCTTAACGAGGAGCACAGATACGCAGTATTTT.

The chain recombines TRBV5-1 with TRBJ2-3, with D unclear. Trimming cost V 1 base and J 6 bases, with 3 bases left between them. CDR3 size: 11 residues. The V gene's germline CDR1 is SGHRS and CDR2 YFSETQ. The CDR3 loop is CASSLRDTQYF. Here the CDR3 DNA reads TGCGCCAGCAGCTTGCGGGATACGCAGTATTTT.

The chain employs TRBV20-1 and TRBJ2-3; D gene unclear. Germline lookup yields CDR1 DFQATT and CDR2 SNEGSKA (reference sequence). The V gene lost 6 bases and the J gene lost 5 bases, with 9 bases spanning the gap. CDR3 size: 11 residues. The CDR3 sequence: CSAGVGDTQYF. As DNA, the CDR3 is TGCAGTGCAGGAGTGGGAGATACGCAGTATTTT.

This clone has more than one count but fewer than ten. The chain carries TRBV7-9 and TRBJ2-7; 9 nucleotides align to TRBD2. The ends lost 5 bases at V and 2 bases at J; junction bases unmatched: 13. Per the germline V gene, CDR1 is SEHNR and CDR2 is FQNEAQ (reference sequence). This CDR3 is built from 17 residues. CDR3 nucleotides: TGTGCCAGCAGCGTGGGGGCTATTAGCGGGAGCGCCTACGAGCAGTACTTC. The encoded protein is CASSVGAISGSAYEQYF.

The chain has TRBV29-1 and TRBJ1-5; D may be TRBD1 (5 bases). There are 16 residues in the CDR3. V was clipped by 4 bases and J by 10 bases, with 26 bases between them. Germline CDR1 is SQVTM and CDR2 is ANQGSEA. Here the CDR3 DNA reads TGCAGCGTTGGAAGGGGCGATGATCCCCGGCGAGTCCCCCAGCATTTT. Protein product: CSVGRGDDPRRVPQHF.

Only a few counts were recorded for this clone. The genes are TRBV2 and TRBJ1-5; 9 nucleotides align to TRBD1. Germline V gene sequence: CDR1 SNHLY, CDR2 FYNNEI. The CDR3 is 15 amino acids. V was pared by 4 bases and J by 4 bases, with 5 bases of the junction left unmatched. CDR3 nucleotide sequence: TGTGCCAGCAGTGTATCCGGGACAGGGAATCAGCCCCAGCATTTT. It specifies CASSVSGTGNQPQHF.

This clone came up a few times. V is TRBV6-6 and J is TRBJ1-5; no reliable D call. The V end was cut by 6 bases, the J end by 4 bases, with 13 bases between. There are 14 residues in the CDR3. CDR1 and CDR2 (germline): MNHNY, SVGAGI (reference sequence). CDR3 nucleotide sequence: TGTGCCAGCAGCCATCCGCCCAGGAATCAGCCCCAGCATTTT. Translation gives CASSHPPRNQPQHF.

This chain joins TRBV5-1 and TRBJ1-2; D gene uncertain. The CDR3 is 14 amino acids. Deletions cut 4 bases from V and 6 bases from J, with 16 bases between. Germline values: CDR1 SGHRS, CDR2 YFSETQ. The CDR3 here is CASSPEYASDGYTF. CDR3 nucleotide sequence: TGCGCCAGCAGCCCCGAGTATGCGTCGGATGGCTACACCTTC.

The chain employs TRBV30 and TRBJ2-5, with 7 bases that match TRBD1. The CDR3 loop spans 15 amino acids. Germline CDR1 GTSNPN, CDR2 SVGIG (reference sequence). Trimming cost V 3 bases and J 4 bases; bases outside gene matches: 11. The CDR3 DNA reads as TGTGCCTGGAGCTTGCCCGACAGGGTACGAGAGACCCAGTACTTC. Translated: CAWSLPDRVRETQYF.

The chain joins TRBV4-2 to TRBJ2-7; D possibly corresponds to TRBD2 (6 bases). The germline V and J ends were trimmed by 3 bases and 3 bases, with 15 bases remaining between them. Germline assignment: CDR1 LGHNA and CDR2 YNFKEQ. The CDR3 runs to 15 residues. In nucleotides, the CDR3 is TGTGCCAGCAGCCAGGCTGCGGCGGGGTACTACGAGCAGTACTTC. This translates into CASSQAAAGYYEQYF.

There are a few counts of this clone. The chain's CDR3 is CAWSVKTPSTDTQYF. Here the CDR3 DNA reads TGTGCCTGGAGCGTTAAGACACCCTCCACAGATACGCAGTATTTT. The rearrangement uses TRBV30 and TRBJ2-3; unclear D gene. V gave up 3 bases and J gave up 2 bases, with 15 bases separating them. Germline loops: CDR1 GTSNPN, CDR2 SVGIG (reference sequence). CDR3 length equals 15 residues.

The chain uses TRBV5-1 and TRBJ1-4, with 8 bases that match TRBD1. Germline-derived CDR1 and CDR2 are SGHRS and YFSETQ. The CDR3 consists of 18 residues. V lost 3 bases and J lost 0; bases outside the gene matches: 10. CDR3 protein: CASSSTPGQVATNEKLFF. The CDR3 DNA sequence: TGCGCCAGCAGCTCAACCCCGGGACAGGTTGCAACTAATGAAAAACTGTTTTTT.

This clone was seen more than once but under ten times. The chain carries TRBV6-5 and TRBJ2-7; 12 bases are shared with TRBD2. Germline lookup yields CDR1 MNHEY and CDR2 SVGAGI. V was clipped by 6 bases and J by 8 bases; unmatched bases: 5. The CDR3 runs to 13 residues. CDR3 amino acids: CASRSGLAGQQYF. The CDR3, as DNA: TGTGCCAGCAGATCCGGACTAGCGGGGCAGCAGTACTTC.